The 25 T cell receptor beta chains presented below share a single source sample, sequenced in a study of memory CD4+ T cells and cytomegalovirus serostatus. Single viable CD3+CD4+CD8-CD45RO+ cells were sorted as the memory CD4+ T cells. Repertoires were generated with immunoSEQ multiplex PCR, while TCRdb's copy carries only in-frame clones and drops some. The table records approximately 47,000 clones, more than 70% of them present only once. Sequenced: memory CD4+ T cells from blood. The receptors here all came from an adult in good health and CMV-seronegative.

The chain couples TRBV25-1 to TRBJ2-7; tentative D call: TRBD1 (5 bases). Germline V gene data show CDR1 as MGHDK and CDR2 as SYGVNS. This CDR3 is built from 13 residues. V lost 6 bases and J lost 1, with 10 bases in between. In nucleotides, the CDR3 is TGTGCCAGCAGCAGGGCGAGGTCCTACGAGCAGTACTTC. As protein: CASSRARSYEQYF.

V gene TRBV19 combines with J gene TRBJ1-1; D uncertain. Trimming left V 7 bases short and J 0 bases short, with 9 bases between. The CDR3 has 13 amino acids. Looked up from germline, CDR1 is LNHDA and CDR2 is SQIVND (reference sequence). CDR3 DNA sequence: TGTGCCAGTACTAGTTACATGAACACTGAAGCTTTCTTT. Amino acids: CASTSYMNTEAFF.

V and J are TRBV2 and TRBJ2-1; TRBD2 matches 11 bases. The CDR3 runs to 15 residues. Looked up from germline, CDR1 is SNHLY and CDR2 is FYNNEI. Trimming removed 6 bases from V and 8 bases from J; junction bases left unmatched: 9. CDR3 coding DNA: TGTGCCAGCAGGGCTACTAGCGGGAGTGGGTATGAGCAGTTCTTC. Translated: CASRATSGSGYEQFF.

The chain joins TRBV30 to TRBJ2-1; a possible D gene is TRBD2 (5 bases). The CDR3 has 11 residues. V lost 6 bases, J lost 9 bases, and 12 bases lay in between. From germline, CDR1 is GTSNPN and CDR2 SVGIG (reference sequence). CDR3 region: CACTARGEQFF. CDR3 nucleotides: TGTGCCTGTACCGCCCGGGGTGAGCAGTTCTTC.

The chain recombines TRBV6-5 with TRBJ2-7; TRBD2 is a possible D gene (5 bases). The CDR3 runs to 13 residues. The V and J ends lost 9 bases and 0 bases respectively, with 12 bases between them. Germline V gene sequence: CDR1 MNHEY, CDR2 SVGAGI. CDR3: CASRGSPSYEQYF. The CDR3 nucleotides are TGTGCCAGTCGGGGTTCCCCCTCCTACGAGCAGTACTTC.

The chain carries TRBV6-5 and TRBJ2-1; TRBD2 matches at 10 bases. The J segment lost 5 bases and the V segment lost 5 bases, leaving 6 bases of the junction unmatched. This CDR3 is 15 amino acids long. CDR1 and CDR2 (germline): MNHEY, SVGAGI. CDR3 nucleotide sequence: TGTGCCAGCAGTAAATCGGGACTAGCGAACAATGAGCAGTTCTTC. Translating it yields CASSKSGLANNEQFF.

This clone was observed a handful of times. The V gene is TRBV18, the J gene TRBJ1-1, with 7 bases identical to TRBD1. This CDR3 is built from 15 residues. Germline loops: CDR1 KGHSH, CDR2 LQKENI. Trimming cost V 2 bases and J 6 bases; bases outside gene matches: 9. The CDR3 here is CASSPDITGAAEAFF. The CDR3 DNA reads TGTGCCAGCTCACCAGATATTACAGGGGCCGCTGAAGCTTTCTTT.

The chain combines TRBV7-9 with TRBJ1-2; D may be TRBD1 (6 bases). In germline, CDR1 is SEHNR, CDR2 FQNEAQ (reference sequence). The germline V and J ends were trimmed by 5 bases and 6 bases, with 7 bases remaining between them. CDR3 length equals 11 residues. The CDR3 here is CASSPGDGYTF. The CDR3 DNA reads TGTGCCAGCAGCCCAGGGGATGGCTACACCTTC.

This chain uses TRBV7-8 with TRBJ2-5, with D possibly matching TRBD1 (5 bases). CDR3 length equals 13 residues. V shed 4 bases and J shed 4 bases, with 10 bases lying between them. Germline loops: CDR1 SGHVS, CDR2 FQNEAQ. DNA of the CDR3: TGTGCCAGCAGCTCCACTACAGGAGAGACCCAGTACTTC. The encoded protein is CASSSTTGETQYF. The entire variable domain, with the rest obtained from reference TRBV7-8 and TRBJ2-5, is as follows: GAGVSQSPRYKVAKRGQDVALRCDPISGHVSLFWYQQALGQGPEFLTYFQNEAQLDKSGLPSDRFFAERPEGSVSTLKIQRTQQEDSAVYLCASSSTTGETQYFGPGTRLLVL.

The chain is built from TRBV7-9 and TRBJ1-6; 8 bases fit TRBD1. The germline gives CDR1 SEHNR, CDR2 FQNEAQ (reference sequence). CDR3 length: 15 amino acids. V dropped 4 bases and J dropped 5; count of bases not matched to a gene: 4. CDR3 nucleotide sequence: TGTGCCAGCAGCTCGCAGGGGGCGAATAATTCACCCCTCCACTTT. Protein product: CASSSQGANNSPLHF.

The V and J genes are TRBV7-2 and TRBJ1-3, with D possibly matching TRBD1 (5 bases). V lost 1 base, J lost 0 bases, and 7 bases lay in between. CDR3 length: 15 amino acids. Germline V CDR1 and CDR2: SGHTA, FQGNSA. The CDR3 nucleotides are TGTGCCAGCAGCTTAGTCCAGGGCTCTGGAAACACCATATATTTT. As protein: CASSLVQGSGNTIYF.

The V gene is TRBV19, the J gene TRBJ2-2, with D possibly called TRBD1 or TRBD2 (5 bases each). The CDR3 is made up of 15 amino acids. Trimming removed 7 bases at V and 0 bases at J, with 12 bases between. Germline CDR1 LNHDA, CDR2 SQIVND (reference sequence). The DNA of the CDR3 is TGTGCCAGTACCGGGGCGTACCCGAACACCGGGGAGCTGTTTTTT. Translation: CASTGAYPNTGELFF. Full variable domain (remainder filled in from reference TRBV19 and TRBJ2-2): DGGITQSPKYLFRKEGQNVTLSCEQNLNHDAMYWYRQDPGQGLRLIYYSQIVNDFQKGDIAEGYSVSREKKESFPLTVTSAQKNPTAFYLCASTGAYPNTGELFFGEGSRLTVL.

The gene calls are TRBV2 and TRBJ2-4, with TRBD2 identical over 9 bases. Looked up from germline, CDR1 is SNHLY and CDR2 is FYNNEI. The junction had 9 bases not matched to a gene; V was cut back by 3 bases and J by 0 bases. The length of the CDR3 is 18 residues. CDR3 bases: TGTGCCAGCAGTGATCGGGTAGCGGGGGATCTAGCCAAAAACATTCAGTACTTC. Translation: CASSDRVAGDLAKNIQYF.

This chain links TRBV7-8 with TRBJ2-1, with D maybe TRBD2 (6 bases). The V and J ends lost 5 bases and 0 bases respectively, with 11 bases between them. The CDR3 totals 15 residues. The V gene's germline CDR1 is SGHVS and CDR2 FQNEAQ. The CDR3 sequence: CASSLSEGSYNEQFF. The CDR3 nucleotides are TGTGCCAGCAGCCTTTCGGAGGGCTCCTACAATGAGCAGTTCTTC.

V usage is TRBV9 and J usage is TRBJ1-5; 7 bases align to TRBD1. V lost 4 bases and J lost 1; bases outside the gene matches: 14. The length of the CDR3 is 18 residues. Germline lookup yields CDR1 SGDLS and CDR2 YYNGEE. The CDR3 sequence: CASSCDRAPHESNQPQHF. CDR3 DNA sequence: TGTGCCAGCAGCTGCGACAGGGCTCCCCATGAAAGCAATCAGCCCCAGCATTTT.

The chain has TRBV6-5 and TRBJ1-1, with D unresolved. Germline CDR1 reads MNHEY; CDR2 reads SVGAGI. Trimming left V 4 bases short and J 4 bases short, with 4 bases between. There are 11 residues in the CDR3. CDR3 sequence (DNA): TGTGCCAGCAGTTCCCGCACTGAAGCTTTCTTT. It translates to CASSSRTEAFF.

This clone showed up just a few times. The chain links TRBV6-5 to TRBJ1-1; no definite D call. This CDR3 is 14 amino acids long. V was trimmed by 6 bases and J by 1 base, leaving 12 bases between them. Germline V gives CDR1 MNHEY, CDR2 SVGAGI. The CDR3 is CASSYQSKNTEAFF. As DNA, the CDR3 is TGTGCCAGCAGCTACCAGTCCAAGAACACTGAAGCTTTCTTT.

The J gene is TRBJ2-2, the V gene TRBV5-1; 10 bases agree with TRBD2. Germline loops: CDR1 SGHRS, CDR2 YFSETQ. V lost 2 bases to trimming and J lost 0 bases; unmatched junction nucleotides: 4. The CDR3 is 17 residues long. The CDR3 sequence: CASSFSSGSPNTGELFF. CDR3 DNA sequence: TGCGCCAGCAGCTTTTCTAGCGGGAGTCCGAACACCGGGGAGCTGTTTTTT.

The CDR3 loop reads CSVEGVGVKGQFF. The CDR3 DNA follows: TGCAGCGTTGAAGGGGTAGGCGTGAAAGGGCAGTTCTTC. The chain recombines TRBV29-1 with TRBJ2-1, with D unresolved. The germline V gene encodes CDR1 SQVTM and CDR2 ANQGSEA. With 1 base removed from V and 12 bases from J, the gap between germline ends came to 16 bases. The CDR3 consists of 13 residues.

The V gene is TRBV28, the J gene TRBJ2-4, with D possibly being TRBD1 (7 bases). Germline-derived CDR1 and CDR2 are MDHEN and SYDVKM. This CDR3 region has 14 residues. V was cut by 5 bases and J by 1 base, with 9 bases left in between. This chain's CDR3 is CASSAGQAKNIQYF. The CDR3 bases are TGTGCCAGCAGTGCGGGACAGGCCAAAAACATTCAGTACTTC.

The chain employs TRBV5-4 and TRBJ1-2; the D is unclear. V shed 0 bases and J shed 1 base, with 4 bases lying between them. The CDR3 is 13 amino acids. Germline V CDR1 and CDR2: SGHNT, YYREEE (reference sequence). The CDR3 coding sequence is TGTGCCAGCAGCTTGGACAGTAACTATGGCTACACCTTC. This translates into CASSLDSNYGYTF. Full variable domain (rest looked up from reference TRBV5-4 and TRBJ1-2): ETGVTQSPTHLIKTRGQQVTLRCSSQSGHNTVSWYQQALGQGPQFIFQYYREEENGRGNFPPRFSGLQFPNYSSELNVNALELDDSALYLCASSLDSNYGYTFGSGTRLTVV.

The chain recombines TRBV28 with TRBJ2-4; tentatively, D is TRBD1 (6 bases). Germline CDR1 and CDR2: MDHEN and SYDVKM. The V and J ends lost 7 bases and 9 bases respectively, with 22 bases between them. The CDR3 sequence is 15 residues long. This CDR3 is CASTDIQGGWGIQYF. The DNA of the CDR3 is TGTGCCAGCACCGACATACAGGGTGGATGGGGCATTCAGTACTTC.

The rearrangement uses TRBV28 and TRBJ1-5; D is unresolved. The CDR3 covers 15 residues. The germline V and J ends were trimmed by 1 base and 4 bases, with 11 bases remaining between them. Germline V gene lookup returns CDR1 MDHEN and CDR2 SYDVKM. The CDR3 is CASSLSGAVNQPQHF. The CDR3 nucleotides read TGTGCCAGCAGTTTATCAGGAGCCGTGAATCAGCCCCAGCATTTT.

The chain couples TRBV11-2 to TRBJ2-4; D is undetermined. Germline assignment: CDR1 SGHAT and CDR2 FQNNGV. V was clipped by 4 bases and J by 5 bases, with 3 bases between them. The CDR3 has 11 residues. CDR3: CASSWENIQYF. The CDR3 region has the DNA TGTGCCAGCAGCTGGGAAAACATTCAGTACTTC.

The CDR3 protein is CASSLSGQGVSPLHF. In nucleotides, the CDR3 is TGTGCCAGCAGTTTATCGGGACAGGGGGTTTCACCCCTCCACTTT. This rearrangement joins TRBV27 to TRBJ1-6; 11 bases fit TRBD1. Germline V gives CDR1 MNHEY, CDR2 SMNVEV (reference sequence). The CDR3 consists of 15 residues. V shed 0 bases and J 9 bases; nucleotides not matched to a gene: 1.